These 21 T cell receptor beta chains were all obtained from the same sample, sequenced in a study of blood T cell repertoires in COVID-19. The method was immunoSEQ multiplex PCR; TCRdb's version includes in-frame clones alone and lacks a portion of them. Altogether over 200,000 clones are present, roughly 87% being singletons, with the ten largest covering less than 15%. The specimen sequenced was peripheral blood. These receptors originate from a woman aged 18 to 35 who had recovered from COVID-19.

The chain joins TRBV9 to TRBJ1-2; 11 bases align to TRBD1. Germline assignment: CDR1 SGDLS and CDR2 YYNGEE. This CDR3 is 14 amino acids long. V was pared by 4 bases and J by 6 bases, with 5 bases of the junction left unmatched. The chain's CDR3 is CASSPWTGGNGYTF. In DNA form, the CDR3 reads TGTGCCAGCAGCCCCTGGACAGGGGGCAATGGCTACACCTTC. The full variable domain, its missing parts supplied by reference TRBV9 and TRBJ1-2, is DSGVTQTPKHLITATGQRVTLRCSPRSGDLSVYWYQQSLDQGLQFLIQYYNGEERAKGNILERFSAQQFPDLHSELNLSSLELGDSALYFCASSPWTGGNGYTFGSGTRLTVV.

This chain connects TRBV27 to TRBJ1-2; maybe TRBD1 (5 bases). The V end was cut by 2 bases, the J end by 3 bases, with 19 bases between. This CDR3 is 17 amino acids long. Germline CDR1 and CDR2: MNHEY and SMNVEV (reference sequence). The CDR3 bases are TGTGCCAGCAGTTTAGGGGGAGGAGACCCGGGATACTATGGCTACACCTTC. It yields the protein CASSLGGGDPGYYGYTF.

This sequence joins TRBV25-1 and TRBJ2-7; 9 positions match TRBD2. Germline V gene data show CDR1 as MGHDK and CDR2 as SYGVNS. V lost 3 bases and J lost 6; bases outside the gene matches: 6. This CDR3 contains 14 residues. In DNA form, the CDR3 reads TGTGCCAGCAGTGATCCTAGCGGGATCGTCGAGCAGTACTTC. This translates into CASSDPSGIVEQYF.

The V and J genes are TRBV4-2 and TRBJ2-1; maybe TRBD2 (5 bases). Germline lookup yields CDR1 LGHNA and CDR2 YNFKEQ. The CDR3 contains 12 residues. With 4 bases removed from V and 7 bases from J, the gap between germline ends came to 8 bases. Here the CDR3 DNA reads TGTGCCAGCAGCCTAACTAGAAATGAGCAGTTCTTC. It specifies CASSLTRNEQFF.

This chain connects TRBV19 to TRBJ1-1; D is ambiguous. CDR3 length equals 13 residues. The ends were cut back, 5 bases at V and 4 bases at J, with 11 bases in the middle. CDR1 is LNHDA, CDR2 SQIVND, per germline (reference sequence). CDR3 in amino acids: CASSPSVSTEAFF. DNA of the CDR3: TGTGCCAGTAGTCCCTCCGTATCCACTGAAGCTTTCTTT. Combining the CDR3 with reference TRBV19 and TRBJ1-1 gives the whole variable domain DGGITQSPKYLFRKEGQNVTLSCEQNLNHDAMYWYRQDPGQGLRLIYYSQIVNDFQKGDIAEGYSVSREKKESFPLTVTSAQKNPTAFYLCASSPSVSTEAFFGQGTRLTVV.

The chain has TRBV4-1 and TRBJ1-1; 8 bases match TRBD1. Unmatched junction bases numbered 6, after V lost 4 bases and J lost 2 bases. Germline V CDR1 and CDR2: MGHRA, YSYEKL. The CDR3 is 15 residues long. CDR3 in DNA: TGCGCCAGCAGCCTTTCCGGGACAGGAAACACTGAAGCTTTCTTT. Translated: CASSLSGTGNTEAFF.

V is TRBV25-1 and J is TRBJ2-7, with D perhaps assigned TRBD1 or TRBD2 (5 bases each). Germline loops: CDR1 MGHDK, CDR2 SYGVNS. The length of the CDR3 is 12 residues. Trimming stripped 10 bases from V and 0 bases from J, with 10 bases between. CDR3 in DNA: TGTGCCACCAGGGAGAGCTCCTACGAGCAGTACTTC. Protein product: CATRESSYEQYF.

J is TRBJ2-1 and V is TRBV9; D gene ambiguous. CDR3 size: 12 residues. V was cut by 5 bases and J by 5 bases, with 8 bases left in between. Germline V gene lookup returns CDR1 SGDLS and CDR2 YYNGEE. CDR3 residues: CASSLSDNEQFF. CDR3 nucleotides: TGTGCCAGCAGTCTCAGCGACAATGAGCAGTTCTTC.

The chain uses TRBV4-3 and TRBJ2-7; 10 bases agree with TRBD1. The CDR3 spans 16 residues. Trimming cost V 5 bases and J 5 bases; bases outside gene matches: 12. CDR1 is LGHNA and CDR2 is YSLEER in the germline V gene. The CDR3 region has the DNA TGCGCCAGCAGCGAGAGCCGAGGACAGGGGGAGAACGAGCAGTACTTC. Encoded protein: CASSESRGQGENEQYF.

The chain employs TRBV4-1 and TRBJ2-1; 11 positions agree with TRBD1. Trimming at V came to 6 bases and at J to 7 bases, leaving 14 bases not matched to a gene. This CDR3 is 17 amino acids long. CDR1 MGHRA and CDR2 YSYEKL come from the germline V gene. DNA for the CDR3: TGCGCCAGCAGACCTTATCCCGGGACAGGGGGGACAAATGAGCAGTTCTTC. It yields the protein CASRPYPGTGGTNEQFF.

This chain uses TRBV12-5 with TRBJ2-2; 9 bases are shared with TRBD2. Looked up from germline, CDR1 is LGHNT and CDR2 is FRNRAP. V shed 2 bases and J 3 bases; nucleotides not matched to a gene: 1. The CDR3 is made up of 15 amino acids. The CDR3 reads CASGLLAGDTGELFF. The CDR3 DNA follows: TGTGCTAGTGGTTTGTTAGCGGGGGACACCGGGGAGCTGTTTTTT.

V is TRBV7-2 and J is TRBJ2-1; TRBD2 aligns across 8 bases. J lost 7 bases, V lost 5 bases, and 13 bases had no gene match. The CDR3 sequence is 16 residues long. CDR1 is SGHTA, CDR2 FQGNSA, per germline. The CDR3 nucleotides read TGTGCCAGCAGCCCCGTTCCGGGACTAGGAGGGAATGAGCAGTTCTTC. Translation gives CASSPVPGLGGNEQFF.

The CDR3: CATSDLVRSEQFF. The CDR3 DNA sequence: TGTGCCACCAGTGACCTAGTCCGGAGTGAGCAGTTCTTC. This chain connects TRBV24-1 to TRBJ2-1, with D uncertain. The CDR3 contains 13 residues. Germline CDR1 reads KGHDR; CDR2 reads SFDVKD. V was trimmed by 4 bases and J by 9 bases, leaving 12 bases between them.

This chain joins TRBV11-2 and TRBJ2-7; TRBD2 agrees at 8 bases. CDR1 and CDR2 from the germline V gene are SGHAT and FQNNGV. This CDR3 is built from 14 residues. The V segment lost 5 bases and the J segment 1 base; nucleotides outside the gene matches: 4. CDR3 amino acids: CASSQTSGSYEQYF. The CDR3 DNA reads TGTGCCAGCAGCCAAACTAGCGGATCCTACGAGCAGTACTTC.

This clone was found once. The chain uses TRBV13 and TRBJ1-3; D is possibly TRBD1 (6 bases). Germline CDR1 and CDR2: PRHDT and FYEKMQ (reference sequence). The V end lost 5 bases, the J end lost 0 bases, and 14 bases lay between the germline ends. CDR3 size: 16 residues. In DNA, the CDR3 is TGTGCCAGCAGCGGAAGACAGGTGAGCTCTGGAAACACCATATATTTT. Protein sequence: CASSGRQVSSGNTIYF.

This clone was recorded only once. The rearrangement joins TRBV9 to TRBJ1-5; 8 nucleotides align to TRBD1. Per the germline V gene, CDR1 is SGDLS and CDR2 is YYNGEE. The CDR3 runs 15 residues. V shed 4 bases and J 0 bases; nucleotides not matched to a gene: 3. CDR3: CASSQTGDSNQPQHF. As DNA, the CDR3 is TGTGCCAGCAGCCAGACAGGGGATAGCAATCAGCCCCAGCATTTT.

The V gene is TRBV6-6, the J gene TRBJ2-2; possibly TRBD1 for D (5 bases). The length of the CDR3 is 15 residues. The germline gives CDR1 MNHNY, CDR2 SVGAGI (reference sequence). V gave up 2 bases and J gave up 2 bases, with 9 bases separating them. The CDR3 DNA sequence: TGTGCCAGCAGTTACCGGCAGGGAAACACCGGGGAGCTGTTTTTT. Translated: CASSYRQGNTGELFF.

This clone was found once. This chain joins TRBV4-1 and TRBJ1-5; no definite D call. Germline CDR1 reads MGHRA; CDR2 reads YSYEKL. Trimming removed 0 bases from V and 0 bases from J, with 12 bases in between. CDR3 length: 17 residues. The CDR3 DNA is TGCGCCAGCAGCCAAGATAGGAGGCTCCCTAGCAATCAGCCCCAGCATTTT. Amino acid sequence: CASSQDRRLPSNQPQHF.

This chain links TRBV7-9 with TRBJ2-1; the D gene is possibly TRBD2 (5 bases). The germline V and J ends were trimmed by 2 bases and 7 bases, with 12 bases remaining between them. The CDR3 loop spans 14 amino acids. Germline V gives CDR1 SEHNR, CDR2 FQNEAQ (reference sequence). The CDR3 region has the DNA TGTGCCAGCAGCTTACTTGCGGGTGTGAATGAGCAGTTCTTC. Translated: CASSLLAGVNEQFF.

The V and J genes are TRBV9 and TRBJ1-2; 9 nucleotides match TRBD1. CDR3 length: 15 amino acids. Germline loops: CDR1 SGDLS, CDR2 YYNGEE. Trimming cost V 0 bases and J 8 bases; bases outside gene matches: 8. CDR3 bases: TGTGCCAGCAGCGTAGGGATACAGGGGGCCTGGGGCTACACCTTC. It is translated as CASSVGIQGAWGYTF.

The chain couples TRBV20-1 to TRBJ1-1; 8 positions match TRBD1. Per germline, CDR1 DFQATT and CDR2 SNEGSKA (reference sequence). The junction had 1 base not matched to a gene; V was cut back by 6 bases and J by 4 bases. This CDR3 region has 11 residues. The CDR3 DNA sequence: TGCAGTGCCACAGGGGGCACTGAAGCTTTCTTT. Its protein is CSATGGTEAFF.